This passage covers 14 T cell receptor beta chains from one sample sequenced in a study of T cell responses to AZD1222 COVID-19 vaccine. This table comes from immunoSEQ multiplex PCR, and its TCRdb copy is limited to in-frame clones, with some not included. Here the sample spans tens of thousands of clones, approximately 80% being singletons. Here the sequenced sample was peripheral blood, taken 28 days after the second dose of the MenACWY control vaccine. The receptors come from an adult who received the MenACWY meningococcal vaccine as a control.

The J gene is TRBJ2-6, the V gene TRBV15; D remains unclear. The CDR3 runs 16 residues. The V gene lost 0 bases and the J gene lost 0 bases, with 6 bases spanning the gap. The germline CDR1 and CDR2 sequences are LNHNV and YYDKDF (reference sequence). The CDR3 nucleotides are TGTGCCACCAGCAGAGAAACATCCTCTGGGGCCAACGTCCTGACTTTC. Translation: CATSRETSSGANVLTF.

The CDR3 region has the DNA TGTGCCAGCAGCGATGAGGGGATCTATGGCTACACCTTC. Its translation: CASSDEGIYGYTF. The rearrangement links TRBV7-3 to TRBJ1-2; maybe TRBD1 (5 bases). CDR1 and CDR2 (germline): SGHTA, FQGTGA. V shed 5 bases and J shed 4 bases, with 11 bases lying between them. CDR3 size: 13 residues.

The chain recombines TRBV28 with TRBJ2-7, with 8 bases aligning to TRBD2. Germline trimming cut 6 bases from V and 0 bases from J; bases unmatched to any gene: 4. Germline V gene data show CDR1 as MDHEN and CDR2 as SYDVKM. The CDR3 sequence is 14 residues long. Written as DNA, the CDR3 is TGTGCCAGCAGGTTAGCGGGACCCTCCTACGAGCAGTACTTC. It codes for CASRLAGPSYEQYF. The full variable domain, rest sourced from reference TRBV28 and TRBJ2-7, is DVKVTQSSRYLVKRTGEKVFLECVQDMDHENMFWYRQDPGLGLRLIYFSYDVKMKEKGDIPEGYSVSREKKERFSLILESASTNQTSMYLCASRLAGPSYEQYFGPGTRLTVT.

A single count supports this clone. One end of the junction does not line up with germline, which may come from a read error. The rearrangement joins TRBV7-3 to TRBJ1-3; D might be TRBD1 (5 bases). The germline V gene encodes CDR1 SGHTA and CDR2 FQGTGA. This CDR3 has 15 amino acids. The CDR3 sequence is CASSLFGRTTRDDFF. The CDR3 DNA is TGTGCCAGCAGCTTATTCGGAAGGACAACACGCGACGATTTTTTT. The entire variable domain, with the rest obtained from reference TRBV7-3 and TRBJ1-3, is as follows: GAGVSQTPSNKVTEKGKYVELRCDPISGHTALYWYRQSLGQGPEFLIYFQGTGAADDSGLPNDRFFAVRPEGSVSTLKIQRTERGDSAVYLCASSLFGRTTRDDFFGEGSWLTVV.

On this clone itself: Other DNA sequences from this sample encode an identical CDR3 as well. The chain recombines TRBV30 with TRBJ1-5; D might be TRBD1 (5 bases). CDR3 size: 13 residues. Germline loops: CDR1 GTSNPN, CDR2 SVGIG (reference sequence). Trimming removed 0 bases from V and 5 bases from J, with 8 bases in between. The CDR3 DNA reads TGTGCCTGGAGTGTAGGGGACGATCAGCCCCAGCATTTT. Translating it yields CAWSVGDDQPQHF.

The CDR3 DNA reads TGTGCCAGCGGACAGGGGACCGCCTACGAGCAGTACTTC. Its protein is CASGQGTAYEQYF. This rearrangement joins TRBV19 to TRBJ2-7, with 9 nucleotides matching TRBD1. With 9 bases clipped from V and 2 bases from J, the junction kept 5 bases outside the gene matches. Germline V gives CDR1 LNHDA, CDR2 SQIVND (reference sequence). The CDR3 has 13 residues.

The chain links TRBV7-9 to TRBJ1-4, with a weak D call TRBD1 (5 bases). Germline-derived CDR1 and CDR2 are SEHNR and FQNEAQ (reference sequence). V dropped 5 bases and J dropped 7 bases, with 11 bases sitting between them. This CDR3 has 13 amino acids. The CDR3 nucleotides are TGTGCCAGCAGCCCGCCAGGGCCTGAAAAACTGTTTTTT. Translated, it gives CASSPPGPEKLFF. Using reference TRBV7-9 and TRBJ1-4 for the parts outside the CDR3, the full variable domain is DTGVSQNPRHKITKRGQNVTFRCDPISEHNRLYWYRQTLGQGPEFLTYFQNEAQLEKSRLLSDRFSAERPKGSFSTLEIQRTEQGDSAMYLCASSPPGPEKLFFGSGTQLSVL.

The V call is TRBV6-5, the J call TRBJ1-6, with 10 bases matching TRBD1. Germline V gives CDR1 MNHEY, CDR2 SVGAGI. With 7 bases clipped from V and 9 bases from J, the junction kept 6 bases outside the gene matches. CDR3 length equals 14 residues. The CDR3 bases are TGTGCCAGCACTCCGGGACAGGGGATTTCACCCCTCCACTTT. Translation gives CASTPGQGISPLHF.

The rearrangement links TRBV19 to TRBJ1-3; no clear D. In germline, CDR1 is LNHDA, CDR2 SQIVND (reference sequence). This CDR3 is 14 amino acids long. Trimming pared 4 bases from V and 0 bases from J, leaving 7 bases between. CDR3: CASSNGNSGNTIYF. Here the CDR3 DNA reads TGTGCCAGTAGTAACGGGAACTCTGGAAACACCATATATTTT.

At least ten counts were recorded for this clone. J is TRBJ1-3 and V is TRBV19, with 8 bases lining up with TRBD1. Germline values: CDR1 LNHDA, CDR2 SQIVND (reference sequence). The CDR3 is 15 amino acids. The V segment lost 6 bases and the J segment 4 bases; nucleotides outside the gene matches: 8. The CDR3 region has the DNA TGTGCCAGTAGCACAGGGGGGTCGCAAGGAAACACCATATATTTT. Its translation: CASSTGGSQGNTIYF.

The chain carries TRBV19 and TRBJ1-5; D uncertain. The CDR3 loop spans 16 amino acids. V was pared by 3 bases and J by 0 bases, with 12 bases between. Germline V CDR1 and CDR2: LNHDA, SQIVND (reference sequence). In DNA, the CDR3 is TGTGCCAGTAGTATCTCAATGGATTTTAGCAATCAGCCCCAGCATTTT. Protein: CASSISMDFSNQPQHF.

This chain uses TRBV30 with TRBJ1-2; D remains unclear. V gave up 0 bases and J gave up 7 bases, with 9 bases separating them. Per the germline V gene, CDR1 is GTSNPN and CDR2 is SVGIG (reference sequence). The CDR3 loop spans 12 amino acids. The CDR3 here is CAWSVGVSGYTF. The CDR3 DNA sequence: TGTGCCTGGAGTGTTGGGGTCAGTGGCTACACCTTC.

This sequence joins TRBV5-1 and TRBJ2-5; 7 positions match TRBD1. Per germline, CDR1 SGHRS and CDR2 YFSETQ. CDR3 length: 14 amino acids. The junction had 10 bases not matched to a gene; V was cut back by 7 bases and J by 4 bases. The CDR3 DNA reads TGCGCCAGCGCAAAGGGGGCGCAGGGAGAGACCCAGTACTTC. Protein product: CASAKGAQGETQYF.

The V gene is TRBV4-1, the J gene TRBJ2-3, with 13 bases aligning to TRBD2. There are 17 residues in the CDR3. From germline, CDR1 is MGHRA and CDR2 YSYEKL. V lost 4 bases and J lost 4; bases outside the gene matches: 8. The CDR3 loop reads CASSRTTSGGPADTQYF. The CDR3 DNA follows: TGCGCCAGCAGCCGCACGACTAGCGGGGGGCCTGCAGATACGCAGTATTTT.